The 5 T cell receptor beta chains reported below all come from one sample, sequenced in a study of blood T cell repertoires in COVID-19. Sequenced by immunoSEQ multiplex PCR; TCRdb stores in-frame clones only, minus some. This table has approximately 280,000 clones, roughly 87% appearing once. The specimen sequenced was peripheral blood. The receptors originated from a young man with active or convalescent COVID-19.

The chain couples TRBV2 to TRBJ1-4; TRBD1 matches 11 bases. The germline V gene encodes CDR1 SNHLY and CDR2 FYNNEI. The CDR3 is 16 residues long. Trimming at V came to 6 bases and at J to 1 base, leaving 4 bases not matched to a gene. CDR3 sequence reads: CASRRTGGVTNEKLFF. In DNA form, the CDR3 reads TGTGCCAGCAGGAGGACAGGGGGCGTAACTAATGAAAAACTGTTTTTT.

The rearrangement links TRBV21-1 to TRBJ1-1. TRBV21-1 is a recognized pseudogene. This CDR3 has 19 amino acids. The CDR3: CASRDGGWQGRAMNTEAFF. CDR3 DNA: TGTGCCAGCAGGGACGGGGGTTGGCAGGGAAGGGCTATGAACACTGAAGCTTTCTTT.

This clone is a singleton in its sample. The chain links TRBV18 to TRBJ1-4; D perhaps matches TRBD1 (5 bases). This CDR3 contains 16 residues. Deletions cut 6 bases from V and 6 bases from J, with 20 bases between. CDR1 and CDR2 from the germline V gene are KGHSH and LQKENI. CDR3 sequence (DNA): TGTGCCAGCTCCACTTTTGGGGCAGGCGGGGATGAAAAACTGTTTTTT. Protein: CASSTFGAGGDEKLFF.

The rearrangement joins TRBV4-1 to TRBJ2-7, with 14 nucleotides matching TRBD2. Trimming at V came to 0 bases and at J to 0 bases, leaving 4 bases not matched to a gene. The CDR3 spans 18 residues. CDR1 is MGHRA and CDR2 is YSYEKL in the germline V gene. This CDR3 reads CASSQDRGLAGVSYEQYF. The CDR3 bases are TGCGCCAGCAGCCAAGATAGGGGACTAGCGGGGGTCTCCTACGAGCAGTACTTC.

The CDR3 coding sequence is TGTGCCAGCTTAGGAGGCTCCTATAATTCACCCCTCCACTTT. Protein: CASLGGSYNSPLHF. The chain carries TRBV19 and TRBJ1-6; D ambiguous. Looked up from germline, CDR1 is LNHDA and CDR2 is SQIVND (reference sequence). V lost 9 bases to trimming and J lost 0 bases, with 9 bases between them. The CDR3 contains 14 residues.